There are a few counts of the clone carrying this TCR beta chain. This sample is part of a study of blood T cell repertoires in COVID-19. Assay used: immunoSEQ multiplex PCR; TCRdb lists only in-frame clones, some missing. The data show some 460,000 clones, about nine tenths seen once. Cohorts were based on clinical histories the participants reported. The CDR3 is made up of 14 amino acids. Per the germline V gene, CDR1 is SGHDT and CDR2 is YYEEEE. The V end was cut by 6 bases, the J end by 7 bases, with 14 bases between. This clonotype originated in a woman aged 18-29 years who had recovered from COVID-19. This chain connects TRBV5-6 to TRBJ1-6; the D gene is possibly TRBD1 (5 bases). Material: PBMCs or T cells enriched from blood (not recorded which). CDR3 residues: CASISQGVNSPLHF. The CDR3 region has the DNA TGTGCCAGCATCTCGCAGGGTGTAAATTCACCCCTCCACTTT.